This entry lists 20 T cell receptor beta chains sequenced from one sample in a study of blood T cells in healthy people across ages. Sample-barcoded 5' priming and a J-beta primer mix drove a second PCR of roughly 7 to 11 cycles. In TCRdb, the 5' RACE reads were re-called with MiXCR into one record per CDR3 protein. Of roughly 790,000 distinct CDR3 sequences listed, approximately 39% are singletons. The sequenced material came from blood. The receptors were sampled from a woman aged 60 to 75 in good health.

This clonotype was counted at least ten times. This chain connects TRBV20-1 to TRBJ2-1, with a weak D call TRBD2 (5 bases). V gave up 2 bases and J gave up 3 bases, with 14 bases separating them. Germline CDR1 is DFQATT and CDR2 is SNEGSKA (reference sequence). The CDR3 covers 15 residues. CDR3 residues: CSARPQLDFYNEQFF. Here the CDR3 DNA reads TGCAGTGCTAGACCCCAATTGGACTTCTACAATGAGCAGTTCTTC.

This clonotype was seen a few times. The V gene is TRBV20-1, the J gene TRBJ2-1; perhaps D is TRBD1 or TRBD2 (6 bases each). The V gene lost 1 base and the J gene lost 15 bases, with 28 bases spanning the gap. The CDR3 contains 16 residues. Per the germline V gene, CDR1 is DFQATT and CDR2 is SNEGSKA (reference sequence). In DNA, the CDR3 is TGCAGTGCTAGAGGGGGGGCAGTAGATTCGGGTATTGGTAGGTTCTTC. It yields the protein CSARGGAVDSGIGRFF.

CDR3 sequence reads: CASRTGTGGFNQPQHF. DNA of the CDR3: TGTGCCAGCAGGACAGGGACAGGGGGTTTCAATCAGCCCCAGCATTTT. The chain carries TRBV6-6 and TRBJ1-5, with 11 bases matching TRBD1. The CDR3 runs to 16 residues. Trimming cost V 6 bases and J 3 bases; bases outside gene matches: 7. Germline V gene data show CDR1 as MNHNY and CDR2 as SVGAGI (reference sequence).

The chain has TRBV12-3 or TRBV12-4 and TRBJ2-5; 10 bases fit TRBD2. The V and J ends lost 3 bases and 1 base, in that order; junction bases with no gene match: 5. There are 16 residues in the CDR3. The CDR3 coding sequence is TGTGCCAGCAGTTTGCTAGCGGGGGAAACCCAAGAGACCCAGTACTTC. The encoded protein is CASSLLAGETQETQYF.

Only a few counts were recorded for this clonotype. This chain links TRBV29-1 with TRBJ2-1; 10 bases are shared with TRBD2. With 6 bases clipped from V and 5 bases from J, the junction kept 10 bases outside the gene matches. In germline, CDR1 is SQVTM, CDR2 ANQGSEA. This CDR3 has 15 residues. CDR3 DNA sequence: TGCAGCGTGTCATTATCTAGCGGGGGTAACAATGAGCAGTTCTTC. Translating gives CSVSLSSGGNNEQFF.

The gene calls are TRBV5-1 and TRBJ2-4; 9 bases map to TRBD2. The CDR3 has 18 amino acids. J was trimmed by 1 base and V by 3 bases; bases with no gene match: 11. Germline CDR1 SGHRS, CDR2 YFSETQ. The CDR3 nucleotides are TGCGCCAGCAGCTCGGCGGGTCAGCGGGGGGCGGCCAAAAACATTCAGTACTTC. Translating gives CASSSAGQRGAAKNIQYF.

Details on this clonotype: One end of the junction is discordant with germline, which a read error may explain. The chain combines TRBV7-9 with TRBJ2-3, with D possibly TRBD2 on 5 matching bases. CDR1 and CDR2 (germline): SEHNR, FQNEAQ (reference sequence). CDR3 length equals 15 residues. The CDR3 sequence is CASSLGLLLTDTQYF. CDR3 DNA: TGTGCTAGCAGCTTAGGACTCTTGCTCACAGATACGCAGTATTTT.

The chain combines TRBV20-1 with TRBJ2-5; 9 bases map to TRBD1. V shed 1 base and J 0 bases; nucleotides not matched to a gene: 0. The CDR3 consists of 14 residues. Germline V gene sequence: CDR1 DFQATT, CDR2 SNEGSKA (reference sequence). The DNA for the CDR3 is TGCAGTGCTAGAGGGACAGGGGACCAAGAGACCCAGTACTTC. This encodes CSARGTGDQETQYF.

V is TRBV20-1 and J is TRBJ2-7; 7 nucleotides line up with TRBD1. The J call is doubtful: the DNA matches TRBJ2-5 better. Germline CDR1 is DFQATT and CDR2 is SNEGSKA (reference sequence). The CDR3 length is 13 residues. This CDR3 reads CSAFPGQLETQYF. CDR3 DNA: TGCAGTGCTTTTCCGGGACAGTTGGAGACCCAGTACTTC.

This clonotype was picked up a small number of times. This rearrangement joins TRBV6-2 or TRBV6-3 to TRBJ2-1; TRBD2 agrees at 8 bases. Trimming cost V 2 bases and J 6 bases; bases outside gene matches: 9. Germline V CDR1 and CDR2: MNHEY, SVGEGT. The CDR3 covers 16 residues. CDR3 sequence: CASSYPLAGRANEQFF. DNA of the CDR3: TGTGCCAGCAGTTACCCATTAGCGGGAAGGGCCAATGAGCAGTTCTTC.

This clonotype was counted a few times. The CDR3: CASSLALRGTNEKLFF. CDR3 DNA sequence: TGTGCCAGCAGCTTAGCGTTAAGGGGCACTAATGAAAAACTGTTTTTT. The chain uses TRBV7-8 and TRBJ1-4; TRBD1 is a possible D gene (5 bases). The CDR3 has 16 residues. Trimming pared 0 bases from V and 2 bases from J, leaving 10 bases between. From germline, CDR1 is SGHVS and CDR2 FQNEAQ.

As concerns this clonotype: It may be a read error: a sequence one base away is much more abundant. The chain recombines TRBV29-1 with TRBJ2-1, with 7 bases lining up with TRBD1. V shed 7 bases and J 7 bases; nucleotides not matched to a gene: 10. Germline V gene data show CDR1 as SQVTM and CDR2 as ANQGSEA. This CDR3 region has 13 residues. The CDR3 reads CSGVDRRSNEQFF. The CDR3 DNA is TGCAGCGGCGTGGACAGGCGTTCAAATGAGCAGTTCTTC.

The chain carries TRBV5-1 and TRBJ2-7; TRBD1 agrees at 8 bases. V trimming: 5 bases; J trimming: 3 bases; junction bases outside the gene matches: 7. CDR3 length: 14 amino acids. The germline V gene encodes CDR1 SGHRS and CDR2 YFSETQ. The CDR3 DNA sequence: TGCGCCAGCAGTCCGGACAGGGTGGGCTACGAGCAGTACTTC. It specifies CASSPDRVGYEQYF.

V gene TRBV28 combines with J gene TRBJ2-3, with a possible D match to TRBD1 (6 bases). Germline CDR1 MDHEN, CDR2 SYDVKM. The V end was cut by 8 bases, the J end by 4 bases, with 19 bases between. This CDR3 comprises 15 residues. Here the CDR3 reads CASGSPGEGADTQYF. The CDR3, as DNA: TGTGCCAGCGGTTCCCCAGGGGAAGGCGCAGATACGCAGTATTTT.

As regards this clonotype: Germline is not matched at one junction end, which may reflect a read error. The chain is built from TRBV27 and TRBJ2-5; 9 nucleotides align to TRBD2. Germline V lookup: CDR1 MNHEY, CDR2 SMNVEV (reference sequence). The CDR3 sequence is 18 residues long. The CDR3 region has the DNA TGTGCCAGCGGTTTATTACAAATTAGCGGGAGAACCTACAATGAGCAGTACTTC. Residues: CASGLLQISGRTYNEQYF.

This clonotype was seen a handful of times. This rearrangement joins TRBV4-1 to TRBJ2-4; 11 nucleotides agree with TRBD1. The CDR3 covers 21 residues. CDR1 MGHRA and CDR2 YSYEKL come from the germline V gene. V was pared by 2 bases and J by 0 bases, with 15 bases of the junction left unmatched. The CDR3: CASSQQPGDRGTAVAKNIQYF. Here the CDR3 DNA reads TGCGCCAGCAGCCAACAGCCAGGGGACAGGGGGACCGCGGTAGCCAAAAACATTCAGTACTTC.

Only a few counts were recorded for this clonotype. The chain carries TRBV6-2 or TRBV6-3 and TRBJ1-6, with TRBD1 as a possible D gene (6 bases). V lost 10 bases and J lost 3, with 10 bases in between. The CDR3 contains 13 residues. In germline, CDR1 is MNHEY, CDR2 SVGEGT. CDR3 sequence reads: CATWDNYNSPLHF. CDR3 coding DNA: TGTGCCACCTGGGACAACTATAATTCACCCCTCCACTTT.

The chain has TRBV29-1 and TRBJ2-5; TRBD1 agrees at 9 bases. V lost 7 bases, J lost 5 bases, and 11 bases stayed unmatched. Germline lookup yields CDR1 SQVTM and CDR2 ANQGSEA. This CDR3 has 14 amino acids. The CDR3 reads CSAFRDRVVETQYF. CDR3 DNA: TGCAGCGCTTTCCGGGACAGGGTCGTGGAGACCCAGTACTTC.

The rearrangement links TRBV6-5 to TRBJ1-2; tentatively, D is TRBD1 (5 bases). Looked up from germline, CDR1 is MNHEY and CDR2 is SVGAGI. The CDR3 is 15 residues long. Deletions cut 2 bases from V and 4 bases from J, with 14 bases between. The CDR3 DNA follows: TGTGCCAGCAGTTACAATGAGGGGTTGGGCTATGGCTACACCTTC. Amino acid sequence: CASSYNEGLGYGYTF.

This chain links TRBV7-2 with TRBJ2-5; D uncertain. TRBJ2-7 matches the DNA end more closely, so the J call is doubtful. The germline V gene has CDR1 SGHTA and CDR2 FQGNSA. This CDR3 has 16 amino acids. In DNA form, the CDR3 reads TGTGCCAGCAGCTTAGCGTGGAGTAGTGGCAAGGGCGAGCAGTACTTC. Its protein is CASSLAWSSGKGEQYF.